The clone carrying this T cell receptor (beta chain) occurred many times. Its target is not known. Each sorted population was over 95% pure. The authors reverse transcribed all of the isolated RNA, so sequencing captured expressed TCRB transcripts. Generated by immunoSEQ multiplex PCR, the TCRdb table keeps only in-frame clones and is missing some. The sample carries 150,000 to 200,000 clones, 8% to 9.5% recorded once. The sample is drawn from a study of beta chain features in type 1 diabetes. Study-wide findings and caveats: Moderate but significant shortening of TCRB CDR3s was recorded in all four CD4+ subsets from Type 1 diabetes patients.

The material sequenced was central memory CD4+ T cells from blood. This TCR derives from a young woman with type 1 diabetes.

The DNA of the CDR3 is TGTGCCAGCAACACTGGGGGCATGACCTACGAGCAGTACTTC. It codes for CASNTGGMTYEQYF. The chain links TRBV27 to TRBJ2-7, with a tentative D call TRBD1 (6 bases). The CDR3 is made up of 14 amino acids. The ends were cut back, 7 bases at V and 2 bases at J, with 15 bases in the middle. The germline CDR1 and CDR2 sequences are MNHEY and SMNVEV (reference sequence).